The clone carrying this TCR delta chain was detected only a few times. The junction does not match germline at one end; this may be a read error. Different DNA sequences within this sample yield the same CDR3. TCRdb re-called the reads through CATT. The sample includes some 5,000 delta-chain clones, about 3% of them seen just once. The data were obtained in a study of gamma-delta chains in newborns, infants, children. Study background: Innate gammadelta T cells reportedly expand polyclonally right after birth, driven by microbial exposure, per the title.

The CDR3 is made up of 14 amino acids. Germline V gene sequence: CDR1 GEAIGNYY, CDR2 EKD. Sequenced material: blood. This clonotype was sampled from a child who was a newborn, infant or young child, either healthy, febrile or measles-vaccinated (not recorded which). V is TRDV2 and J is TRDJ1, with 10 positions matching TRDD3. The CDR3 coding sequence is TGTGCCTGCGACAAACTGGGGGATACCGATAAACTCATCTTT. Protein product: CACDKLGDTDKLIF.